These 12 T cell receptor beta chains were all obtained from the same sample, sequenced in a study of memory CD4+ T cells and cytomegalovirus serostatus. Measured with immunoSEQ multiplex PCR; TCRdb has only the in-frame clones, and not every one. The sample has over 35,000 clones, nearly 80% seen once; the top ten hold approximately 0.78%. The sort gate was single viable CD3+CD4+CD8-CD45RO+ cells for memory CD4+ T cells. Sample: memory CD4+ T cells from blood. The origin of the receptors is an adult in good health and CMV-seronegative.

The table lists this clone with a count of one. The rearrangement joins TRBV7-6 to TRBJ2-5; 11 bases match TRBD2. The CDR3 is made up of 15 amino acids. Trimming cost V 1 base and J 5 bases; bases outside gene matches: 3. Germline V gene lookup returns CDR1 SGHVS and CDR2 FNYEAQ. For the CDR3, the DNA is TGTGCCAGCAGCTTAGTCGGGACTAGCGGTGAGACCCAGTACTTC. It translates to CASSLVGTSGETQYF. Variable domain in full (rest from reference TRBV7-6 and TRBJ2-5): GAGVSQSPRYKVTKRGQDVALRCDPISGHVSLYWYRQALGQGPEFLTYFNYEAQQDKSGLPNDRFSAERPEGSISTLTIQRTEQRDSAMYRCASSLVGTSGETQYFGPGTRLLVL.

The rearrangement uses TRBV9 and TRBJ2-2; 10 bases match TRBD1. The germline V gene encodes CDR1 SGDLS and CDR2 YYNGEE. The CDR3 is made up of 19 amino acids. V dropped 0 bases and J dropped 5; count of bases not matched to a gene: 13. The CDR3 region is CASSVGFSGQGRRTGELFF. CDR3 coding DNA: TGTGCCAGCAGCGTAGGGTTCTCGGGACAGGGGAGAAGGACCGGGGAGCTGTTTTTT.

The CDR3 coding sequence is TGCGCCAGCAGTACTTCCCCGCCTAGCGGGGAGAACAATGAGCAGTTCTTC. Its translation is CASSTSPPSGENNEQFF. The chain couples TRBV10-1 to TRBJ2-1; 9 nucleotides line up with TRBD2. The ends lost 5 bases at V and 5 bases at J; junction bases unmatched: 13. CDR1 is WNHNN, CDR2 SYGVQD, per germline (reference sequence). The CDR3 covers 17 residues.

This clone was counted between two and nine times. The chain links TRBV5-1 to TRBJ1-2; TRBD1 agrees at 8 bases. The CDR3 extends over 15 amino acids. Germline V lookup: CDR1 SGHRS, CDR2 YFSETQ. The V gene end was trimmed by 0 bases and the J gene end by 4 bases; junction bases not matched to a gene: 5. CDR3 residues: CASSLGGTGTYGYTF. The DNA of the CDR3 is TGCGCCAGCAGCTTGGGGGGGACAGGTACCTATGGCTACACCTTC.

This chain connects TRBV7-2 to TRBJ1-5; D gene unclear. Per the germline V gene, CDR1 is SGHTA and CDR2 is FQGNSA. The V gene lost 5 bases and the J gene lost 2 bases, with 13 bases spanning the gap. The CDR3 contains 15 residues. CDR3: CASSTTPGGNQPQHF. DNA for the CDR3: TGTGCCAGCAGCACAACACCGGGAGGCAATCAGCCCCAGCATTTT.

This CDR3 reads CASSERTGGGNSPLHF. The CDR3 nucleotides read TGTGCCAGCAGTGAACGGACAGGGGGTGGTAATTCACCCCTCCACTTT. The chain recombines TRBV2 with TRBJ1-6; 10 bases align to TRBD1. V was pared by 2 bases and J by 6 bases, with 4 bases of the junction left unmatched. Germline assignment: CDR1 SNHLY and CDR2 FYNNEI. CDR3 size: 16 residues.

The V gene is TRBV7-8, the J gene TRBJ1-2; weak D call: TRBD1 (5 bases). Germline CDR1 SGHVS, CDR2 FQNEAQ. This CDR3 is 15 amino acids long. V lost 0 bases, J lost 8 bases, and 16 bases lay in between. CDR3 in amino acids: CASSLAERQGPGYTF. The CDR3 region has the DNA TGTGCCAGCAGCTTAGCGGAGAGGCAGGGTCCGGGCTACACCTTC.

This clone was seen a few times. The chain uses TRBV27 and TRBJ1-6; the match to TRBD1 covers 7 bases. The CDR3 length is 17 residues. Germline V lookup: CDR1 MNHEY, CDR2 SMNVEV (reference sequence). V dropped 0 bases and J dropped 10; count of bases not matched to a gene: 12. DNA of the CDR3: TGTGCCAGCAGTTTATCGAACCCCGACGTGACAGGGTCACCCCTCCACTTT. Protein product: CASSLSNPDVTGSPLHF.

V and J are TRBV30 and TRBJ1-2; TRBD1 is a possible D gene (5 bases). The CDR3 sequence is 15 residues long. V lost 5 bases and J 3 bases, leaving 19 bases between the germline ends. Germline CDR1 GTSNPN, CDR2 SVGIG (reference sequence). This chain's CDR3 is CAWAKKGLPYYGYTF. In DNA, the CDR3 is TGTGCCTGGGCAAAAAAGGGGCTCCCCTACTATGGCTACACCTTC.

CDR3 sequence reads: CASSMYRDTEAFF. In DNA, the CDR3 is TGTGCCAGTAGTATGTATCGGGACACTGAAGCTTTCTTT. The chain combines TRBV19 with TRBJ1-1; D gene uncertain. The CDR3 sequence is 13 residues long. Germline loops: CDR1 LNHDA, CDR2 SQIVND (reference sequence). V was trimmed by 3 bases and J by 3 bases, leaving 8 bases between them.

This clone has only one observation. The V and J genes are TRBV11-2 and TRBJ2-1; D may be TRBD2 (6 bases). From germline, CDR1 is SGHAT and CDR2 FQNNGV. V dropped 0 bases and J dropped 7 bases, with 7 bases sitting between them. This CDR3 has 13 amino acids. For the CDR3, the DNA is TGTGCCAGCAGCTTAGAGCGGGAAAATGAGCAGTTCTTC. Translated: CASSLERENEQFF.

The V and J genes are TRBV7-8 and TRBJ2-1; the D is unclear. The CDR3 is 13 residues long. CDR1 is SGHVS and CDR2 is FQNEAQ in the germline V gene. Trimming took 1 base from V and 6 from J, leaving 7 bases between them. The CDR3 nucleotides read TGTGCCAGCAGCTTAGGGACCACCAATGAGCAGTTCTTC. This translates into CASSLGTTNEQFF.